A single sample is the source of the 3 T cell receptor beta chains below, sequenced in a study of CD8+ T cells in alopecia areata. Reverse transcribed after extraction, RNA yielded cDNA as the sequencing template. The repertoire was sequenced with immunoSEQ multiplex PCR; TCRdb's copy has only in-frame clones and lacks some. The table includes roughly 250,000 clones, roughly two thirds detected once. Sequenced material: CD4+ T cells sorted from blood, taken at week 0. Receptors originate from a human donor with alopecia areata.

The V call is TRBV9, the J call TRBJ1-1, with TRBD1 as a possible D gene (5 bases). The germline CDR1 and CDR2 sequences are SGDLS and YYNGEE. The CDR3 runs 15 residues. Trimming removed 2 bases at V and 0 bases at J, with 11 bases between. CDR3 protein: CASSVRGRLNTEAFF. CDR3 nucleotide sequence: TGTGCCAGCAGCGTTAGGGGCAGATTGAACACTGAAGCTTTCTTT.

There are a few counts of this clone. The chain carries TRBV5-1 and TRBJ2-5, with D perhaps matching TRBD1 or TRBD2 (5 bases each). The V gene lost 2 bases and the J gene lost 2 bases, with 10 bases spanning the gap. The CDR3 length is 14 residues. Germline values: CDR1 SGHRS, CDR2 YFSETQ. As DNA, the CDR3 is TGCGCCAGCAGCTTCCGGGGCAGGCAAGAGACCCAGTACTTC. Its translation: CASSFRGRQETQYF.

The chain couples TRBV18 to TRBJ2-3, with D unclear. This CDR3 is 11 amino acids long. Germline CDR1 KGHSH, CDR2 LQKENI. The V gene lost 5 bases and the J gene lost 4 bases, with 4 bases spanning the gap. The CDR3 DNA sequence: TGTGCCAGCTCAGGACCAGATACGCAGTATTTT. This sequence encodes CASSGPDTQYF.